This entry is about one T cell receptor beta chain. The antigen is unknown. Co-extracted RNA and DNA came from around 18-30 mg of unsorted bulk tissue. This specimen belongs to a study of tumor-infiltrating lymphocytes in primary liver carcinoma. Study observations and caveats: Compared with blood, tumor repertoires held significantly more in their top 250 clones. Lower overlap was observed for tumor-adjacent and tumor-blood pairs relative to tumor region pairs.

Constant-region priming of approximately 500 ng total RNA yielded TCR beta cDNA. Each TCR beta library was derived from three nested multiplex PCR rounds that employed slightly modified ARM-PCR. Primers for the first two PCR rounds were TRBV1-TRBV30 forward primers and a C-beta reverse primer (about 10 cycles per round). Via MiXCR, TCRdb re-called the multiplex PCR reads, giving one row per CDR3 protein. Altogether about 59,000 distinct CDR3 sequences are present, less than 75% being singletons, with the ten largest covering 57%. The length of the CDR3 is 15 residues. In germline, CDR1 is MNHEY, CDR2 SVGAGI. Trimming shortened V by 7 bases and J by 4 bases, and 19 bases separated the two germline ends.

The source is a man in his forties with primary liver carcinoma and hepatitis B virus infection. The V gene is TRBV6-5, the J gene TRBJ1-1, with D unresolved. Input material: liver tumor tissue from sampling region 2. Subset here: tumor region T2, inferior pole. The CDR3 sequence is CASIPTPTSITEAFF. The DNA for the CDR3 is TGTGCCAGCATCCCGACACCTACATCGATCACTGAAGCTTTCTTT.